This TCR beta chain came from a study of regulatory T cells in long-lasting Graves disease. Study-wide background: Antithyroid drugs had been taken under 3 months by newly diagnosed Graves' patients.

Findings and limits, study-wide: Rather than thyroid tissue, only peripheral blood underwent study. Segments TRBV28, TRBJ1-2 and TRBJ2-5 showed preferential usage in persistent disease. Relative to newly diagnosed Graves' patients, persistent ones had lower TCR diversity.

Noted time point: newly diagnosed GD, antithyroid drugs for less than 3 months. The TCR library was made from RNA extracted from PBMCs. To note about this clonotype: Its antigen is not known.

Through Arm-PCR of CDR3 regions and iRepertoire HTBI primers, TCR beta libraries were built. Each CDR3 protein is one row after TCRdb ran MiXCR on the multiplex PCR reads. The sample has roughly 380,000 distinct CDR3 sequences, around 15% seen once; the top ten hold about 20%. The CDR3 consists of 17 residues. Trimming cost V 0 bases and J 0 bases, with 14 bases left between them. From germline, CDR1 is MNHEY and CDR2 SVGAGI. The receptor comes from a female donor with Graves disease. The sample was peripheral blood mononuclear cells (PBMCs), taken at new diagnosis, from a patient treated with antithyroid drugs. The chain joins TRBV6-5 to TRBJ1-2; D gene ambiguous. The CDR3 bases are TGTGCCAGCAGTTACTCGAATATGTGGCGAGCTAACTATGGCTACACCTTC. Amino acids: CASSYSNMWRANYGYTF.